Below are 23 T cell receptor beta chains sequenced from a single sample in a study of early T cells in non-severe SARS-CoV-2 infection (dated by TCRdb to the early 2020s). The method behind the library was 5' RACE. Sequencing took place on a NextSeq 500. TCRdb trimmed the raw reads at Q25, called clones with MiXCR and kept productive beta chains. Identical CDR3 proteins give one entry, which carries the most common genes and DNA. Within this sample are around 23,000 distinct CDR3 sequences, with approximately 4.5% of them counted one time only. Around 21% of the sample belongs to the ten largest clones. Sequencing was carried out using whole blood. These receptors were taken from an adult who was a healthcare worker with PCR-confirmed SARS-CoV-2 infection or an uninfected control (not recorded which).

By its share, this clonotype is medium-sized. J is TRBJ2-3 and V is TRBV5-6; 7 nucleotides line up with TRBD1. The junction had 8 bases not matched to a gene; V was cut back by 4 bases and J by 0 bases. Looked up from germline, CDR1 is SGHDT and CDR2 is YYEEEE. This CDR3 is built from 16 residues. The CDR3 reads CASSLLGQASTDTQYF. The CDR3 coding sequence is TGTGCCAGCAGCCTCCTAGGACAGGCTAGCACAGATACGCAGTATTTT.

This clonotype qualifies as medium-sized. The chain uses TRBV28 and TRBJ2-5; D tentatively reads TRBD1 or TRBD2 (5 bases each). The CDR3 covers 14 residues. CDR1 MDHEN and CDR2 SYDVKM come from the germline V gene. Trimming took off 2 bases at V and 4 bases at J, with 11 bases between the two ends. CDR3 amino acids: CASSLGTPPETQYF. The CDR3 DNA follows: TGTGCCAGCAGTTTAGGGACCCCGCCAGAGACCCAGTACTTC.

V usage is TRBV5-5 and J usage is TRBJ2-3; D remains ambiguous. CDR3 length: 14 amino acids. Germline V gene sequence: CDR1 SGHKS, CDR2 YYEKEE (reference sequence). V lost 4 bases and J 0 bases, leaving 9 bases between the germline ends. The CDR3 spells CASSPSISTDTQYF. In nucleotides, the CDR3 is TGTGCCAGCAGCCCCTCGATAAGCACAGATACGCAGTATTTT.

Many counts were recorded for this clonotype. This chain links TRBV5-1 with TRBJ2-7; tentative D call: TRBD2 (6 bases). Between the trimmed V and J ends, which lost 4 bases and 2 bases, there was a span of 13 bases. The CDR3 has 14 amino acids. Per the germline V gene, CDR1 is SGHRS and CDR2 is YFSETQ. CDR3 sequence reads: CASSQDASAYEQYF. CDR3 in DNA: TGCGCCAGCAGCCAAGATGCTAGCGCCTACGAGCAGTACTTC.

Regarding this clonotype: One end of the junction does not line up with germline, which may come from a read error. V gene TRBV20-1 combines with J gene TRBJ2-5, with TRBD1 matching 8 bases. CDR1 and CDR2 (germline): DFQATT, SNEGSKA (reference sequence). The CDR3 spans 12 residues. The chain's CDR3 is CSADDRTGGNCF. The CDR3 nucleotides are TGCAGTGCCGACGACCGAACAGGGGGTAATTGCTTC.

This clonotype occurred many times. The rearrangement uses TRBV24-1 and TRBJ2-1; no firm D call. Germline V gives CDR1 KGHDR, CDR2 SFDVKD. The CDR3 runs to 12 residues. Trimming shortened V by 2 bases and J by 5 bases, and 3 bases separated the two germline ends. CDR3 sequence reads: CATSDSDNEQFF. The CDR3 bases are TGTGCCACCAGTGATTCCGACAATGAGCAGTTCTTC.

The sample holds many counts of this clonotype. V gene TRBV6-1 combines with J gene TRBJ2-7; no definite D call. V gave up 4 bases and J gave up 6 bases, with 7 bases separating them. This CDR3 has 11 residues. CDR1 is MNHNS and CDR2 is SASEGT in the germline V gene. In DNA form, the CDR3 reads TGTGCCAGCAGTGTTAGAGGCGAGCAGTACTTC. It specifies CASSVRGEQYF.

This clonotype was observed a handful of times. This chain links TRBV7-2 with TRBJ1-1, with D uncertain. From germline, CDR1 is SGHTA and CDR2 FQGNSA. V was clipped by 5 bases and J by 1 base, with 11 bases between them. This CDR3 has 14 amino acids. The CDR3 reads CASSMDVRNTEAFF. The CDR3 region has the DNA TGTGCCAGCAGCATGGACGTGCGGAACACTGAAGCTTTCTTT.

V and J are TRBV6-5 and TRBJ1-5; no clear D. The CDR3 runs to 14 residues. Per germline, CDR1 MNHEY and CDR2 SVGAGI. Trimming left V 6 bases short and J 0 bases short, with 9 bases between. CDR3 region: CASRPDNSNQPQHF. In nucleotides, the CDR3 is TGTGCCAGCAGACCAGACAATAGCAATCAGCCCCAGCATTTT.

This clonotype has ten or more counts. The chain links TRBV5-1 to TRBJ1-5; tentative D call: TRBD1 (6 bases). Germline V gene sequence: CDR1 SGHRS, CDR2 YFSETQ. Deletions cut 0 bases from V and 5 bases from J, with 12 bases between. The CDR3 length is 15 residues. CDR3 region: CASSLEGRGDQPQHF. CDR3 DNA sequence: TGCGCCAGCAGCTTGGAAGGCAGGGGAGATCAGCCCCAGCATTTT.

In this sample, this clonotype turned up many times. CDR3 region: CASSLVSYSGRGRANEKLFF. The CDR3 region has the DNA TGTGCCAGCAGCTTAGTTTCGTATTCCGGCAGGGGAAGGGCTAATGAAAAACTGTTTTTT. The rearrangement joins TRBV7-9 to TRBJ1-4; a weak D match, TRBD1 (6 bases). V lost 1 base and J 3 bases, leaving 24 bases between the germline ends. This CDR3 is built from 20 residues. CDR1 is SEHNR and CDR2 is FQNEAQ in the germline V gene (reference sequence).

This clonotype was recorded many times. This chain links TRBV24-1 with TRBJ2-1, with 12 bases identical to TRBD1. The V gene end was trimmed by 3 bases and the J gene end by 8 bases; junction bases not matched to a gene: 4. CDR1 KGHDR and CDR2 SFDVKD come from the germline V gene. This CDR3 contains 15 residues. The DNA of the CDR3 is TGTGCCACCAGTGATCCGGGACAGGGGGCTTATGAGCAGTTCTTC. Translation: CATSDPGQGAYEQFF.

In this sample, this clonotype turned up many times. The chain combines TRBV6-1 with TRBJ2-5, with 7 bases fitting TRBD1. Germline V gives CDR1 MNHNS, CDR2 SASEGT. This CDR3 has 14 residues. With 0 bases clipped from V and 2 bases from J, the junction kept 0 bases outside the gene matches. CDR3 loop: CASSEARGQETQYF. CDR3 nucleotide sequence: TGTGCCAGCAGTGAAGCCAGGGGGCAAGAGACCCAGTACTTC.

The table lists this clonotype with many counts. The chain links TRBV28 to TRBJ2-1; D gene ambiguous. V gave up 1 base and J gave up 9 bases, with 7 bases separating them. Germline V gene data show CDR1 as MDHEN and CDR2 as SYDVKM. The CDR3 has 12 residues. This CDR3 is CASSLFSVEQFF. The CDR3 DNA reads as TGTGCCAGCAGTTTATTTTCGGTTGAGCAGTTCTTC.

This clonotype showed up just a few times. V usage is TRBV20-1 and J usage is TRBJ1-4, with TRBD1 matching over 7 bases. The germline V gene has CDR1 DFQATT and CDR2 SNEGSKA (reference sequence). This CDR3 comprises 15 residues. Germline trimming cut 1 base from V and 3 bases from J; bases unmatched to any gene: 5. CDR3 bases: TGCAGTGCTAGAGTCCCGACAGGGTCTAATGAAAAACTGTTTTTT. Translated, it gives CSARVPTGSNEKLFF.

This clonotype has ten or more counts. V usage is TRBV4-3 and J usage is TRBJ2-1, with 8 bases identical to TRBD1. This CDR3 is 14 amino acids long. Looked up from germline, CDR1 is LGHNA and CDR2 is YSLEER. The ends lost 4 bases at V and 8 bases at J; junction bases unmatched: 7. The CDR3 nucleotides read TGCGCCAGCAGCCGAGGCGACAGGGGAGATGAGCAGTTCTTC. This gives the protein CASSRGDRGDEQFF.

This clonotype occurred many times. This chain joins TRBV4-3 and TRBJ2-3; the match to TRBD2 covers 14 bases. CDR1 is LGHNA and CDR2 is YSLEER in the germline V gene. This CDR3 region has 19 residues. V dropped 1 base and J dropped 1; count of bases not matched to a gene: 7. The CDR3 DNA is TGCGCCAGCAGCCAAGCCGGGACTAGCGGGAGTTGGGGCACAGATACGCAGTATTTT. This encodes CASSQAGTSGSWGTDTQYF.

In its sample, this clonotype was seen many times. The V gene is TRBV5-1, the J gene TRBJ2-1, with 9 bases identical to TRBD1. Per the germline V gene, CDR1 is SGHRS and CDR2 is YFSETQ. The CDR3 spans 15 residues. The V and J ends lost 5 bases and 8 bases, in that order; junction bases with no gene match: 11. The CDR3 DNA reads TGCGCCAGCAGAACCGGGACAGGGTCCTATTATGAGCAGTTCTTC. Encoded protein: CASRTGTGSYYEQFF.

In nucleotides, the CDR3 is TGTGCCAGCAGCCAAGAGACTAGCGGGTTGGGAGAGCAGTACTTC. It encodes CASSQETSGLGEQYF. V and J are TRBV4-2 and TRBJ2-7, with 10 bases lining up with TRBD2. The CDR3 totals 15 residues. From germline, CDR1 is LGHNA and CDR2 YNFKEQ. V lost 0 bases and J lost 7; bases outside the gene matches: 6.

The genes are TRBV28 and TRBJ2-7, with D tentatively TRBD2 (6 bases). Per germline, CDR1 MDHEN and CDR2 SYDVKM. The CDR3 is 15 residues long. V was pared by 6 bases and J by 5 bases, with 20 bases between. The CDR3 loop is CASRAGTSKPHEQYF. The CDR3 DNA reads TGTGCCAGCAGGGCCGGGACTTCCAAGCCTCACGAGCAGTACTTC.

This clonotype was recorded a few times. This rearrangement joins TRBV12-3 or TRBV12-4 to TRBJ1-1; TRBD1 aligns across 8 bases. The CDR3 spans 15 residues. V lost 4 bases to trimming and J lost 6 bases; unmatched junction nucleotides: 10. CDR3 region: CASSSTGGLTSEAFF. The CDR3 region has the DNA TGTGCCAGCAGTTCAACAGGGGGTTTAACATCTGAAGCTTTCTTT.

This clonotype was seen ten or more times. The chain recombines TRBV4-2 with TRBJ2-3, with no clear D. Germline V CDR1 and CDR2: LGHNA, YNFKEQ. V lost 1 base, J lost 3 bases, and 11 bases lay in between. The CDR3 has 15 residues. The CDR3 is CASSQALFGTDTQYF. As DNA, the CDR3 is TGTGCCAGCAGCCAAGCTTTGTTCGGTACAGATACGCAGTATTTT.

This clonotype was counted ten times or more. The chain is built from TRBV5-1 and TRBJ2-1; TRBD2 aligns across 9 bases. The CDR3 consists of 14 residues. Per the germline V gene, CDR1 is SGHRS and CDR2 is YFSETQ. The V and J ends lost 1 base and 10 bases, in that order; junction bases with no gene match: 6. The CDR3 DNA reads TGCGCCAGCAGCTTGACAAAGCGGGAGGACGAGCAGTTCTTC. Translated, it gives CASSLTKREDEQFF. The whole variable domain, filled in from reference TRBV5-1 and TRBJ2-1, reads KAGVTQTPRYLIKTRGQQVTLSCSPISGHRSVSWYQQTPGQGLQFLFEYFSETQRNKGNFPGRFSGRQFSNSRSEMNVSTLELGDSALYLCASSLTKREDEQFFGPGTRLTVL.